This TCR beta chain was captured in a study of tumor-infiltrating lymphocytes in localized non-small cell lung cancer. Study at large: From each patient, both tumor and uninvolved lung, non-adjacent to tumor, were sampled.

General study points: Only some patients had TCR sequencing, depending on available tissue. Immunotypes IM1 and IM2 had similar TCR-derived T-cell fractions.

Worth noting for this clone: The antigen remains unidentified.

This CDR3 contains 15 residues. Per germline, CDR1 MRHNA and CDR2 SNTAGT. The V end was cut by 3 bases, the J end by 5 bases, with 14 bases between. The method was immunoSEQ multiplex PCR; TCRdb's version includes in-frame clones alone and lacks a portion of them. The table lists about 14,000 clones, 70% to 80% of them singletons. The sequencing sample was made of lung tumor tissue. The genes are TRBV6-4 and TRBJ1-5, with D uncertain. The TCR was taken from a human donor with non-small cell lung cancer. CDR3 bases: TGTGCCAGCAGTGATAAGGGCCCCAAGGATCAGCCCCAGCATTTT. This translates into CASSDKGPKDQPQHF.